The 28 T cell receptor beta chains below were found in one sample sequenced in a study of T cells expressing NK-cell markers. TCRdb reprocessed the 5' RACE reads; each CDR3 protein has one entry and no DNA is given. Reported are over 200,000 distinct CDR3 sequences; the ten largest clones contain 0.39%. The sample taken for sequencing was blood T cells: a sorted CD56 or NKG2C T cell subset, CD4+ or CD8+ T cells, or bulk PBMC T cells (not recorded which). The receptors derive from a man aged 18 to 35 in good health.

CDR3 sequence reads: CASSLDKFGEAFF. The chain recombines TRBV7-2 with TRBJ1-1. In germline, CDR1 is SGHTA, CDR2 FQGNSA. The CDR3 loop spans 13 amino acids.

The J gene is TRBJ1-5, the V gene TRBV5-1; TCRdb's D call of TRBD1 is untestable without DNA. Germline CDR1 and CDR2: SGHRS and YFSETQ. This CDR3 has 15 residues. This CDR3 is CASSQGTGSHQPQHF.

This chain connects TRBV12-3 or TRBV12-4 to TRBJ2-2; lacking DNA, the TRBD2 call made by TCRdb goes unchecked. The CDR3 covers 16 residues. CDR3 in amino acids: CASSLLAGTNTGELFF.

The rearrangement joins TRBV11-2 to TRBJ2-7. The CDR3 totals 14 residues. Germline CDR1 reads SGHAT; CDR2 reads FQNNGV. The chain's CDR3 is CASSLAGQPYEQYF. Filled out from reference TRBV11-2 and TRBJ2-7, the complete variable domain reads EAGVAQSPRYKIIEKRQSVAFWCNPISGHATLYWYQQILGQGPKLLIQFQNNGVVDDSQLPKDRFSAERLKGVDSTLKIQPAKLEDSAVYLCASSLAGQPYEQYFGPGTRLTVT.

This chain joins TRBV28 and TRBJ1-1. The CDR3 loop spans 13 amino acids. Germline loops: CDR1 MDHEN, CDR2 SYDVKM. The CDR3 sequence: CASSSGPISEAFF.

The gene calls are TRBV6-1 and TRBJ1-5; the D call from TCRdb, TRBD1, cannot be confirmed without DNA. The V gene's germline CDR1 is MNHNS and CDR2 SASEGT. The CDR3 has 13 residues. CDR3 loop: CASSATGDQPQHF.

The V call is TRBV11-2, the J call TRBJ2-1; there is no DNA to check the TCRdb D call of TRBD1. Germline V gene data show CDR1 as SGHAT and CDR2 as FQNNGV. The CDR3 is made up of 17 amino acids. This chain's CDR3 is CASSSFGTGSSYNEQFF.

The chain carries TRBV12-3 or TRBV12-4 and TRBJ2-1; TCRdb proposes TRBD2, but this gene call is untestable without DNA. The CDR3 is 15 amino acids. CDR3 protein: CASTPAGGPGNEQFF.

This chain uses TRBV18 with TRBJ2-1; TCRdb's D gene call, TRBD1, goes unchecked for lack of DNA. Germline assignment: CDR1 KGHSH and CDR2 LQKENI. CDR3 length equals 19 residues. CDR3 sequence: CASSPPGLHIVGAQERQFF. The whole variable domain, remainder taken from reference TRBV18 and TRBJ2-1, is NAGVMQNPRHLVRRRGQEARLRCSPMKGHSHVYWYRQLPEEGLKFMVYLQKENIIDESGMPKERFSAEFPKEGPSILRIQQVVRGDSAAYFCASSPPGLHIVGAQERQFFGPGTRLTVL.

CDR3 loop: CASSPGQDYGYTF. V gene TRBV18 combines with J gene TRBJ1-2; TCRdb indicates TRBD1, and absent DNA this call remains unverified. The CDR3 extends over 13 amino acids. CDR1 and CDR2 (germline): KGHSH, LQKENI.

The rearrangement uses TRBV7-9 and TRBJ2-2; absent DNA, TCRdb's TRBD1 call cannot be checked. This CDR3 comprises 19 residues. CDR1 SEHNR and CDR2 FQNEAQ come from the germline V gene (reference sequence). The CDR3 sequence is CASSPPSIAQRVDTGELFF.

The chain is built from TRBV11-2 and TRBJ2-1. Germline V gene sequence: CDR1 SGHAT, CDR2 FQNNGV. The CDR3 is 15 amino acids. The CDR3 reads CASSVVAFMGNEQFF. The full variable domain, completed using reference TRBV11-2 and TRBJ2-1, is EAGVAQSPRYKIIEKRQSVAFWCNPISGHATLYWYQQILGQGPKLLIQFQNNGVVDDSQLPKDRFSAERLKGVDSTLKIQPAKLEDSAVYLCASSVVAFMGNEQFFGPGTRLTVL.

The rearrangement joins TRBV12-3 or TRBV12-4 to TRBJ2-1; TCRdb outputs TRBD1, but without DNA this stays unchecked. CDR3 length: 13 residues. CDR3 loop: CASCPGHLNEQFF.

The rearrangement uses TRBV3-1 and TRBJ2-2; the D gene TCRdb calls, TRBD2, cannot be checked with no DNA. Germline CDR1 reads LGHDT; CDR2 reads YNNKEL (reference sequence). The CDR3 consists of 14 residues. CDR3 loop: CASSQVRESGELFF.

The CDR3 here is CASSLTSRPNEKLFF. The gene calls are TRBV5-1 and TRBJ1-4. Germline values: CDR1 SGHRS, CDR2 YFSETQ. The length of the CDR3 is 15 residues.

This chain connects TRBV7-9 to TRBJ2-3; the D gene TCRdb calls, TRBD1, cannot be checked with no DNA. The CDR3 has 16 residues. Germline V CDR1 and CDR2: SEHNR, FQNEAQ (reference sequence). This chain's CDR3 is CASSLAPGQGYDTQYF.

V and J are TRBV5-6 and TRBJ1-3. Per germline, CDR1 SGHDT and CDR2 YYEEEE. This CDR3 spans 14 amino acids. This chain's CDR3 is CASSLVRGGNTIYF. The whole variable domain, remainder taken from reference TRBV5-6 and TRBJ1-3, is DAGVTQSPTHLIKTRGQQVTLRCSPKSGHDTVSWYQQALGQGPQFIFQYYEEEERQRGNFPDRFSGHQFPNYSSELNVNALLLGDSALYLCASSLVRGGNTIYFGEGSWLTVV.

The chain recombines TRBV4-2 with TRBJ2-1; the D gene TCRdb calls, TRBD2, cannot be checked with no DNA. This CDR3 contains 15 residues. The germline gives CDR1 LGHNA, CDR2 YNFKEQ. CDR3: CASSQVGLNDNEQFF.

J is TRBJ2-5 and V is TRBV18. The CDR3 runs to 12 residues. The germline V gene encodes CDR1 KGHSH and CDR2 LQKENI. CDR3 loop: CASSPLAETQYF. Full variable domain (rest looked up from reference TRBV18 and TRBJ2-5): NAGVMQNPRHLVRRRGQEARLRCSPMKGHSHVYWYRQLPEEGLKFMVYLQKENIIDESGMPKERFSAEFPKEGPSILRIQQVVRGDSAAYFCASSPLAETQYFGPGTRLLVL.

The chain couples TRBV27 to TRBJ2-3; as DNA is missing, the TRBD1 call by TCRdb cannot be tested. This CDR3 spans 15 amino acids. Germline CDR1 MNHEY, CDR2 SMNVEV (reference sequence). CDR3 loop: CASRTWGTSTDTQYF.

The CDR3 spells CSYTGADPYNEQFF. J is TRBJ2-1 and V is TRBV29-1; TCRdb's D gene call, TRBD1, goes unchecked for lack of DNA. CDR1 and CDR2 (germline): SQVTM, ANQGSEA. The CDR3 runs 14 residues.

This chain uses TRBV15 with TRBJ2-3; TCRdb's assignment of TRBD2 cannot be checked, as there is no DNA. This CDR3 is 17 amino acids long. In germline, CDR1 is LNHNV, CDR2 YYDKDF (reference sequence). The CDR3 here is CATSRATWRERTDTQYF.

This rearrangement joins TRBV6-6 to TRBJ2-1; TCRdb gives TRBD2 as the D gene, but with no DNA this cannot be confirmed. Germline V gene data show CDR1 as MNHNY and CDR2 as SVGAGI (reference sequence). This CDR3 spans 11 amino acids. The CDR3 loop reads CASSPSGSRFF.

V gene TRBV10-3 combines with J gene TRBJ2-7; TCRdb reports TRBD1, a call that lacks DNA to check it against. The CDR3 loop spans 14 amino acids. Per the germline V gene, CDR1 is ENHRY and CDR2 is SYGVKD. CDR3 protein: CAISSDRESYEQYF.

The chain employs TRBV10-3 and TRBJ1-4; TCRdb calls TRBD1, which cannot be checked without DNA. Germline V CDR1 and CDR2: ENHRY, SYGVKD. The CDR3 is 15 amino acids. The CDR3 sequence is CAISESRPGEEKLFF.

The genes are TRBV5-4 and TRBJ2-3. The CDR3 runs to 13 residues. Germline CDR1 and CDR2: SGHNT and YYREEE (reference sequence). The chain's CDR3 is CASSSTADDTQYF.

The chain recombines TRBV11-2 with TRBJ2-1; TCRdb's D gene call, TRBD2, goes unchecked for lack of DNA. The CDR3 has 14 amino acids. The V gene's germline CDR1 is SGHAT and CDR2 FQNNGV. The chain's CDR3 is CASSPGGAGEEQFF.

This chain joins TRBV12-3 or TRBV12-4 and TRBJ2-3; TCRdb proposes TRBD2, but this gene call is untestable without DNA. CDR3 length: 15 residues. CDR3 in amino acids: CATAYQAGHTDTQYF.